The source of this T cell receptor (beta chain) is a study of OX40 agonist ivuxolimab in advanced cancers. Here immunoSEQ multiplex PCR was the method, and the copy in TCRdb shows in-frame clones only, minus some. Of 40,000 to 50,000 clones listed, 75% to 90% were seen once; the top ten hold around 10%. CDR3 length: 12 residues. Germline CDR1 reads LGHNA; CDR2 reads YNFKEQ. This clone is medium-sized (0.01 to 0.1%) by share. The TCR was taken from an adult with an advanced solid tumor such as melanoma, head and neck, liver or kidney cancer. This chain uses TRBV4-2 with TRBJ2-7; TRBD2 agrees at 9 bases. The material was CD4+ or CD8+ T cells sorted from blood, obtained in a trial of the OX40 agonist ivuxolimab. CDR3 sequence reads: CAFGLAGREQYF. Written as DNA, the CDR3 is TGTGCATTTGGGCTAGCGGGACGAGAGCAGTACTTC.